These 32 T cell receptor beta chains were all obtained from the same sample, sequenced in a study of beta chain features in type 1 diabetes. The investigators reverse transcribed all of the isolated RNA, so they sequenced expressed TCRB transcripts. Generated by immunoSEQ multiplex PCR, the TCRdb table keeps only in-frame clones and is missing some. In the table there are a few hundred thousand clones, approximately 10% of which are singletons. Sequencing was performed on naive CD4+ T cells from blood. These receptors came from a woman aged 25 to 45 in good health.

This clone was seen a few times. CDR3 bases: TGTGCCAGCAGCTTGCCGGACAGGCGCACAGATACGCAGTATTTT. It specifies CASSLPDRRTDTQYF. The J gene is TRBJ2-3, the V gene TRBV7-2; 7 bases are shared with TRBD1. There are 15 residues in the CDR3. CDR1 is SGHTA, CDR2 FQGNSA, per germline. V lost 3 bases to trimming and J lost 1 base; unmatched junction nucleotides: 4.

CDR3 loop: CASRSTGRGETQYF. CDR3 nucleotides: TGTGCCAGCAGATCGACAGGACGAGGAGAGACCCAGTACTTC. The chain links TRBV28 to TRBJ2-5; possibly TRBD1 for D (6 bases). Germline loops: CDR1 MDHEN, CDR2 SYDVKM. CDR3 length equals 14 residues. V lost 6 bases, J lost 4 bases, and 15 bases lay in between. The full variable domain, with the rest looked up from reference TRBV28 and TRBJ2-5, is DVKVTQSSRYLVKRTGEKVFLECVQDMDHENMFWYRQDPGLGLRLIYFSYDVKMKEKGDIPEGYSVSREKKERFSLILESASTNQTSMYLCASRSTGRGETQYFGPGTRLLVL.

In its sample, this clone was seen a few times. The genes are TRBV29-1 and TRBJ2-7; 11 bases line up with TRBD2. With 1 base clipped from V and 4 bases from J, the junction kept 6 bases outside the gene matches. The CDR3 extends over 15 amino acids. The V gene's germline CDR1 is SQVTM and CDR2 ANQGSEA. CDR3 sequence: CSVEGGGLAGYEQYF. CDR3 DNA sequence: TGCAGCGTTGAAGGCGGAGGACTAGCGGGTTACGAGCAGTACTTC.

This clone was observed a handful of times. The chain couples TRBV7-2 to TRBJ2-3; 10 nucleotides match TRBD1. The length of the CDR3 is 16 residues. V lost 5 bases to trimming and J lost 4 bases; unmatched junction nucleotides: 9. CDR1 is SGHTA, CDR2 FQGNSA, per germline. CDR3 in DNA: TGTGCCAGCAGCCCGGCCGGGACAGGGGTGTCAGATACGCAGTATTTT. This encodes CASSPAGTGVSDTQYF.

This clone was picked up a small number of times. CDR3 DNA sequence: TGTGCCAGCGACCCGGGACAGGGTCCAACAGATACGCAGTATTTT. Its protein product is CASDPGQGPTDTQYF. The genes are TRBV4-2 and TRBJ2-3; TRBD1 aligns across 9 bases. The trim removed 8 bases at V and 3 bases at J, leaving 9 bases unmatched. The germline V gene has CDR1 LGHNA and CDR2 YNFKEQ. There are 15 residues in the CDR3.

The rearrangement joins TRBV7-2 to TRBJ2-7; D is possibly TRBD2 (5 bases). The V end was cut by 6 bases, the J end by 4 bases, with 19 bases between. This CDR3 contains 15 residues. CDR1 is SGHTA and CDR2 is FQGNSA in the germline V gene. The CDR3 sequence: CASSPSRVGSYEQYF. The CDR3 nucleotides are TGTGCCAGCAGTCCGTCGAGGGTCGGATCGTACGAGCAGTACTTC.

The chain employs TRBV2 and TRBJ2-6, with a weak D call TRBD2 (6 bases). CDR1 is SNHLY, CDR2 FYNNEI, per germline. The CDR3 is 17 amino acids. V lost 8 bases and J 1 base, leaving 18 bases between the germline ends. In DNA form, the CDR3 reads TGTGCCAGCTCAGGGACTGCGCGCAATTCTGGGGCCAACGTCCTGACTTTC. This codes for CASSGTARNSGANVLTF.

This clone has more than one count but fewer than ten. The rearrangement uses TRBV27 and TRBJ2-7; 10 bases are shared with TRBD2. CDR1 MNHEY and CDR2 SMNVEV come from the germline V gene (reference sequence). Trimming at V came to 3 bases and at J to 4 bases, leaving 6 bases not matched to a gene. This CDR3 is built from 15 residues. CDR3 loop: CASSFTASGRYEQYF. The CDR3 DNA is TGTGCCAGCAGTTTTACCGCTAGCGGGAGATACGAGCAGTACTTC.

This clone has more than one count but fewer than ten. This sequence joins TRBV9 and TRBJ2-7; TRBD2 aligns across 11 bases. The CDR3 loop spans 15 amino acids. The J segment lost 2 bases and the V segment lost 4 bases, leaving 5 bases of the junction unmatched. Germline values: CDR1 SGDLS, CDR2 YYNGEE. In DNA, the CDR3 is TGTGCCAGCAGCCCAAGACTAGCGGGACCCTACGAGCAGTACTTC. This gives the protein CASSPRLAGPYEQYF.

This clone was seen a few times. The chain recombines TRBV27 with TRBJ2-1, with TRBD2 matching 13 bases. The length of the CDR3 is 19 residues. The V gene end was trimmed by 4 bases and the J gene end by 0 bases; junction bases not matched to a gene: 9. CDR1 is MNHEY, CDR2 SMNVEV, per germline (reference sequence). The CDR3 DNA sequence: TGTGCCAGCAGTTCCTATCCGGGACTAGCGGGACGCTCCTACAATGAGCAGTTCTTC. It encodes CASSSYPGLAGRSYNEQFF.

The genes are TRBV7-2 and TRBJ2-5; D may be TRBD1 (5 bases). This CDR3 is built from 14 residues. V lost 2 bases and J 1 base, leaving 8 bases between the germline ends. Germline V gives CDR1 SGHTA, CDR2 FQGNSA. CDR3 in DNA: TGTGCCAGCAGCTTACAGGGTCTCCAAGAGACCCAGTACTTC. This translates into CASSLQGLQETQYF.

This clone showed up just a few times. The chain uses TRBV28 and TRBJ2-7; D may be TRBD1 (6 bases). V was cut by 6 bases and J by 3 bases, with 18 bases left in between. The CDR3 extends over 15 amino acids. Germline values: CDR1 MDHEN, CDR2 SYDVKM. Written as DNA, the CDR3 is TGTGCCAGCAGCACCGCCGGGACAAGTAACTACGAGCAGTACTTC. Residues: CASSTAGTSNYEQYF.

This chain's CDR3 is CSVPRGDTQYF. The CDR3 DNA sequence: TGCAGCGTGCCGCGAGGTGATACGCAGTATTTT. This chain joins TRBV29-1 and TRBJ2-3, with no clear D. Trimming pared 6 bases from V and 6 bases from J, leaving 10 bases between. The CDR3 is made up of 11 amino acids. CDR1 is SQVTM and CDR2 is ANQGSEA in the germline V gene.

The J gene is TRBJ2-1, the V gene TRBV15; D is ambiguous. Trimming removed 0 bases at V and 3 bases at J, with 15 bases between. The germline CDR1 and CDR2 sequences are LNHNV and YYDKDF (reference sequence). This CDR3 has 17 amino acids. In DNA, the CDR3 is TGTGCCACCAGCAGAGATGGTGAGGTGAGCTACTACAATGAGCAGTTCTTC. The encoded protein is CATSRDGEVSYYNEQFF.

The V and J genes are TRBV29-1 and TRBJ2-5; 15 bases map to TRBD2. J lost 4 bases, V lost 5 bases, and 5 bases had no gene match. CDR3 length equals 15 residues. CDR1 and CDR2 from the germline V gene are SQVTM and ANQGSEA. The CDR3 here is CSVHGLAGGLETQYF. The CDR3 DNA sequence: TGCAGCGTTCACGGACTAGCGGGAGGGTTAGAGACCCAGTACTTC.

This clone was seen a handful of times. V usage is TRBV15 and J usage is TRBJ1-5, with D perhaps TRBD1 (5 bases). The V gene lost 5 bases and the J gene lost 6 bases, with 17 bases spanning the gap. This CDR3 is 15 amino acids long. CDR1 and CDR2 from the germline V gene are LNHNV and YYDKDF (reference sequence). The CDR3 loop reads CATSRGVQGSQPQHF. The CDR3 nucleotides read TGTGCCACCAGCCGGGGGGTCCAGGGATCTCAGCCCCAGCATTTT.

This clone came up a few times. This chain connects TRBV18 to TRBJ2-3; 9 nucleotides line up with TRBD2. After removal of 1 base from V and 4 bases from J, the junction contained 3 bases not matched to a gene. There are 15 residues in the CDR3. CDR1 and CDR2 (germline): KGHSH, LQKENI. The CDR3 DNA is TGTGCCAGCTCACCACGCGGGAGGGCCGCAGATACGCAGTATTTT. This sequence encodes CASSPRGRAADTQYF.

The genes are TRBV6-5 and TRBJ2-1; 10 bases agree with TRBD2. In germline, CDR1 is MNHEY, CDR2 SVGAGI. The CDR3 loop spans 16 amino acids. With 4 bases clipped from V and 2 bases from J, the junction kept 5 bases outside the gene matches. CDR3 coding DNA: TGTGCCAGCAGTTCGTTAGCGGGAGGAACCTACAATGAGCAGTTCTTC. Translated, it gives CASSSLAGGTYNEQFF.

This clone was found once. V is TRBV6-4 and J is TRBJ2-3; 7 bases line up with TRBD2. CDR1 is MRHNA and CDR2 is SNTAGT in the germline V gene. This CDR3 contains 15 residues. J lost 1 base, V lost 3 bases, and 4 bases had no gene match. The CDR3 region has the DNA TGTGCCAGCAGTGAGGGGGGGACTCGCACAGATACGCAGTATTTT. Its protein product is CASSEGGTRTDTQYF.

This chain links TRBV4-2 with TRBJ2-5; no clear D gene. The CDR3 sequence is 14 residues long. V was cut by 0 bases and J by 7 bases, with 12 bases left in between. Germline CDR1 is LGHNA and CDR2 is YNFKEQ. The CDR3 loop is CASSQERPGGTQYF. Written as DNA, the CDR3 is TGTGCCAGCAGCCAAGAACGGCCGGGTGGGACCCAGTACTTC.

The gene calls are TRBV29-1 and TRBJ2-1; 8 positions agree with TRBD2. Germline V gives CDR1 SQVTM, CDR2 ANQGSEA. The CDR3 loop spans 13 amino acids. The junction had 10 bases not matched to a gene; V was cut back by 8 bases and J by 7 bases. CDR3 bases: TGCAGCTTCGCCGGGACTAGTGTGAATGAGCAGTTCTTC. This codes for CSFAGTSVNEQFF.

This rearrangement joins TRBV4-3 to TRBJ2-7; 8 positions match TRBD1. Germline CDR1 is LGHNA and CDR2 is YSLEER. V lost 1 base, J lost 2 bases, and 10 bases stayed unmatched. This CDR3 region has 17 residues. The CDR3 here is CASSQVPPGQGPYEQYF. The DNA for the CDR3 is TGCGCCAGCAGCCAAGTTCCTCCCGGACAGGGCCCCTACGAGCAGTACTTC.

A few counts support this clone. The chain carries TRBV19 and TRBJ2-1, with 7 bases lining up with TRBD2. V dropped 7 bases and J dropped 0; count of bases not matched to a gene: 6. This CDR3 contains 15 residues. Looked up from germline, CDR1 is LNHDA and CDR2 is SQIVND (reference sequence). CDR3 residues: CASKERGSSYNEQFF. The CDR3 nucleotides are TGTGCCAGTAAGGAGCGGGGTAGCTCCTACAATGAGCAGTTCTTC.

V and J are TRBV10-3 and TRBJ2-7, with a possible D match to TRBD1 (5 bases). Trimming left V 7 bases short and J 0 bases short, with 10 bases between. The CDR3 is 13 residues long. Germline CDR1 ENHRY, CDR2 SYGVKD. The CDR3 bases are TGTGCCATCACCTCGACAGACTCCTACGAGCAGTACTTC. Its protein is CAITSTDSYEQYF.

This chain joins TRBV5-1 and TRBJ1-4; D not resolved. CDR3 length: 13 amino acids. CDR1 SGHRS and CDR2 YFSETQ come from the germline V gene. Trimming removed 2 bases from V and 7 bases from J, with 9 bases in between. CDR3 sequence (DNA): TGCGCCAGCAGCTTCGGCGGCGGTGAAAAACTGTTTTTT. Amino acid sequence: CASSFGGGEKLFF.

V gene TRBV28 combines with J gene TRBJ2-7, with D possibly matching TRBD2 (8 bases). CDR3 length equals 15 residues. Germline V lookup: CDR1 MDHEN, CDR2 SYDVKM. Trimming took off 2 bases at V and 3 bases at J, with 14 bases between the two ends. The CDR3 region has the DNA TGTGCCAGCAGTTTACCGACAGGGACTAGCTACGAGCAGTACTTC. Its translation is CASSLPTGTSYEQYF.

V and J are TRBV9 and TRBJ2-3, with D perhaps matching TRBD2 (5 bases). The CDR3 contains 15 residues. In germline, CDR1 is SGDLS, CDR2 YYNGEE. The ends were cut back, 2 bases at V and 5 bases at J, with 15 bases in the middle. The DNA for the CDR3 is TGTGCCAGCAGCGTCGCGGGTTTGGAGGAAGATACGCAGTATTTT. It specifies CASSVAGLEEDTQYF.

J is TRBJ2-2 and V is TRBV6-6; 11 bases fit TRBD1. Germline CDR1 is MNHNY and CDR2 is SVGAGI (reference sequence). V lost 8 bases to trimming and J lost 5 bases; unmatched junction nucleotides: 4. This CDR3 comprises 14 residues. CDR3 protein: CASRTGGGTGELFF. The CDR3 DNA reads TGTGCCAGCCGGACAGGGGGCGGTACCGGGGAGCTGTTTTTT.

The chain's CDR3 is CASSQGRDRVTNQPQHF. The CDR3 DNA reads TGTGCCAGCAGCCAAGGCCGGGACAGGGTTACGAATCAGCCCCAGCATTTT. This chain links TRBV4-2 with TRBJ1-5; 9 nucleotides match TRBD1. The CDR3 consists of 17 residues. The V gene's germline CDR1 is LGHNA and CDR2 YNFKEQ. J gave up 4 bases and V 1 base, and 8 bases lay outside the gene matches.

The CDR3: CASSLAGGRTYEQYF. CDR3 nucleotides: TGTGCCAGCAGTCTAGCGGGAGGACGAACCTACGAGCAGTACTTC. The chain is built from TRBV2 and TRBJ2-7; the match to TRBD2 covers 11 bases. The germline gives CDR1 SNHLY, CDR2 FYNNEI. Trimming removed 5 bases from V and 2 bases from J; junction bases left unmatched: 5. The CDR3 sequence is 15 residues long. The variable domain in full, with the rest retrieved from reference TRBV2 and TRBJ2-7, is EPEVTQTPSHQVTQMGQEVILRCVPISNHLYFYWYRQILGQKVEFLVSFYNNEISEKSEIFDDQFSVERPDGSNFTLKIRSTKLEDSAMYFCASSLAGGRTYEQYFGPGTRLTVT.

This clone was detected only a few times. The chain employs TRBV5-6 and TRBJ1-4; 8 nucleotides align to TRBD1. The germline V gene has CDR1 SGHDT and CDR2 YYEEEE. J gave up 3 bases and V 1 base, and 5 bases lay outside the gene matches. There are 16 residues in the CDR3. CDR3 protein: CASSLFSDRANEKLFF. In DNA form, the CDR3 reads TGTGCCAGCAGCTTGTTTTCGGACAGGGCTAATGAAAAACTGTTTTTT. Variable domain in full (rest from reference TRBV5-6 and TRBJ1-4): DAGVTQSPTHLIKTRGQQVTLRCSPKSGHDTVSWYQQALGQGPQFIFQYYEEEERQRGNFPDRFSGHQFPNYSSELNVNALLLGDSALYLCASSLFSDRANEKLFFGSGTQLSVL.

CDR3 DNA sequence: TGCGCCAGCAGCTTCGGGGATGCGGTACTCTACGAGCAGTACTTC. Translating gives CASSFGDAVLYEQYF. The chain uses TRBV5-1 and TRBJ2-7, with D possibly TRBD2 on 5 matching bases. Trimming left V 2 bases short and J 3 bases short, with 15 bases between. Germline CDR1 and CDR2: SGHRS and YFSETQ. This CDR3 contains 15 residues.